These 11 T cell receptor beta chains came from one sample sequenced in a study of T cells in Graves' hyperthyroidism and ophthalmopathy. Authors of the study amplified TCR beta CDR3 regions from RNA transcripts. First-round RT-PCR with HTBI primers amplified the TCR CDR3 region. A single record per CDR3 protein comes from TCRdb applying MiXCR to the multiplex PCR reads. The data show over 700,000 distinct CDR3 sequences, 30% to 40% seen once. Input material: blood. These receptors all come from a woman between 35 and 50 years old with Graves' hyperthyroidism.

This clonotype was picked up many times. The chain combines TRBV5-5 with TRBJ1-6; tentatively, D is TRBD1 (5 bases). The V end lost 3 bases, the J end lost 5 bases, and 12 bases lay between the germline ends. Per germline, CDR1 SGHKS and CDR2 YYEKEE (reference sequence). This CDR3 region has 15 residues. In DNA, the CDR3 is TGTGCCAGCAGCTCTCCGGGCAGGGATAATTCACCCCTCCACTTT. Translated: CASSSPGRDNSPLHF.

V usage is TRBV7-9 and J usage is TRBJ2-7; D is unresolved. The V and J ends lost 3 bases and 2 bases respectively, with 14 bases between them. Germline V lookup: CDR1 SEHNR, CDR2 FQNEAQ (reference sequence). The CDR3 spans 15 residues. The CDR3 sequence is CASSLSYQQAYEQYF. For the CDR3, the DNA is TGTGCCAGCAGCTTGAGTTATCAGCAGGCCTACGAGCAGTACTTC.

This clonotype was found a few times. The chain carries TRBV11-2 and TRBJ1-4; weak D call: TRBD1 (5 bases). V was pared by 8 bases and J by 7 bases, with 17 bases between. Germline V gene data show CDR1 as SGHAT and CDR2 as FQNNGV. CDR3 size: 14 residues. The CDR3, as DNA: TGTGCCAGCGGGACGAACTTTGATCTTGAAAAACTGTTTTTT. Its translation is CASGTNFDLEKLFF.

A few counts support this clonotype. The gene calls are TRBV5-5 and TRBJ1-5; 7 bases are a match to TRBD1. The CDR3 consists of 15 residues. V trimming: 4 bases; J trimming: 4 bases; junction bases outside the gene matches: 8. Germline loops: CDR1 SGHKS, CDR2 YYEKEE (reference sequence). The DNA for the CDR3 is TGTGCCAGCAGCGGGTACACAGGGGCTAATCAGCCCCAGCATTTT. It specifies CASSGYTGANQPQHF.

There are many counts of this clonotype. In DNA, the CDR3 is TGTGCCAGCAGCTTAGAATGGGATAGCGGGGTCTACGAGCAGTACTTC. Protein: CASSLEWDSGVYEQYF. The chain couples TRBV7-2 to TRBJ2-7, with 8 bases aligning to TRBD2. Germline lookup yields CDR1 SGHTA and CDR2 FQGNSA. CDR3 length: 16 amino acids. Trimming at V came to 1 base and at J to 3 bases, leaving 8 bases not matched to a gene.

This chain joins TRBV9 and TRBJ1-2; 8 bases map to TRBD1. The CDR3 consists of 15 residues. With V trimmed by 3 bases and J by 0 bases, 4 bases remained unmatched. Germline values: CDR1 SGDLS, CDR2 YYNGEE. The CDR3 DNA is TGTGCCAGCAGCGACGGACAGGGCGCTAACTATGGCTACACCTTC. Protein: CASSDGQGANYGYTF.

CDR3 protein: CASWGQSSYEQYF. The CDR3 DNA reads as TGTGCCAGCTGGGGACAGAGCTCCTACGAGCAGTACTTC. The J gene is TRBJ2-7, the V gene TRBV6-5, with TRBD1 identical over 7 bases. CDR3 size: 13 residues. CDR1 and CDR2 (germline): MNHEY, SVGAGI. V was clipped by 8 bases and J by 0 bases; unmatched bases: 4.

This rearrangement joins TRBV7-9 to TRBJ2-7; no clear D. The J call is doubtful: the DNA matches TRBJ2-1 better. In germline, CDR1 is SEHNR, CDR2 FQNEAQ (reference sequence). The CDR3 extends over 15 amino acids. CDR3 nucleotide sequence: TGTGCCAGCAGCTTTGGCGCCTCCTTTGACAATGAGCAGTTCTTC. Amino acids: CASSFGASFDNEQFF.

A note on this clonotype: Germline is not matched at one junction end, which may reflect a read error. V and J are TRBV12-3 or TRBV12-4 and TRBJ1-5; D not certain. This CDR3 spans 15 amino acids. The CDR3: CVSSLYPGSNQPRHF. CDR3 nucleotides: TGTGTCAGCAGTTTATACCCGGGATCCAATCAGCCCCGGCATTTT.

About this clonotype itself: One base away lies a much larger clone, so this may be a sequencing read error. The chain recombines TRBV20-1 with TRBJ1-1, with 7 positions matching TRBD1. Per germline, CDR1 DFQATT and CDR2 SNEGSKA (reference sequence). This CDR3 region has 15 residues. CDR3 in amino acids: CSASRGGQMNTEALF. CDR3 bases: TGCAGTGCTAGTCGAGGGGGCCAAATGAACACTGAAGCTCTCTTT.

V gene TRBV10-2 combines with J gene TRBJ2-1; D possibly matches TRBD1 or TRBD2 (5 bases each). The germline V gene has CDR1 WSHSY and CDR2 SAAADI. The CDR3 has 12 residues. The V gene lost 10 bases and the J gene lost 8 bases, with 15 bases spanning the gap. The CDR3 here is CATGVRDDEQFF. The CDR3 coding sequence is TGCGCCACCGGGGTTAGGGACGATGAGCAGTTCTTC.